This TCR beta chain comes out of a study of cytomegalovirus exposure and HLA in healthy donors. Study conclusions and caveats: First-cohort TCR clusters tended to co-occur in the roughly 130 validation repertoires, a later analysis found.

The CDR3 runs to 13 residues. Trimming left V 4 bases short and J 7 bases short, with 15 bases between. Per the germline V gene, CDR1 is SGDLS and CDR2 is YYNGEE. This table comes from immunoSEQ multiplex PCR, and its TCRdb copy is limited to in-frame clones, with some not included. This table holds some 120,000 clones, 90% to 96% found once. These donors were members of the approximately 110-subject validation cohort, a group separate from the approximately 620-subject first cohort. As to this clone: Its antigen is currently unknown.

Sample: PBMCs. This chain joins TRBV9 and TRBJ2-7; maybe TRBD1 (6 bases). This sequence originates from a young man in good health and CMV-seronegative. The CDR3 DNA reads as TGTGCCAGCAGCAGGGGGACGGTTACAGAGCAGTACTTC. Amino acids: CASSRGTVTEQYF.